Listed below are T cell receptor beta chains from one sample, sequenced in a study of patients and donors after allogeneic stem cell transplantation. TCRdb re-called the RT-PCR reads with MiXCR, one entry per CDR3 protein. The sample consists of approximately 61,000 distinct CDR3 sequences, more than 10% of them appearing once. Sequenced material: blood, either unsorted or a sorted T cell fraction (not recorded which). These receptor sequences come from a human donor who was either an allogeneic HSCT recipient or a stem cell or donor lymphocyte infusion donor (not recorded which). It is not recorded whose cells these are; they may come from a transplant donor. Each CDR3 is given with its conserved first and last residue. D genes are given only for firm matches. Only part of the rows carry a size: once, few, many, or a class if the clone is expanded.

clone size: many
V gene: TRBV4-2
J gene: TRBJ1-5
D gene: TRBD1
CDR3 protein: CASSPEQGAGNQPQHF
CDR3 DNA: TGTGCCAGCAGCCCCGAACAGGGGGCTGGCAATCAGCCCCAGCATTTT

clone size: medium-sized
V gene: TRBV10-3
J gene: TRBJ1-2
D gene: TRBD1
CDR3 protein: CAISDPPRGHFIYGYTF
CDR3 DNA: TGTGCCATCAGTGATCCCCCCAGGGGGCATTTTATCTATGGCTACACCTTC

clone size: many
V gene: TRBV6-5
J gene: TRBJ1-1
D gene: TRBD1
CDR3 protein: CASSMTGSTEAFF
CDR3 DNA: TGTGCCAGCAGTATGACAGGGTCCACTGAAGCTTTCTTT

clone size: many
V gene: TRBV29-1
J gene: TRBJ1-1
D gene: -
CDR3 protein: CSVVLPEAFF
CDR3 DNA: TGCAGCGTTGTCCTGCCTGAAGCTTTCTTT

clone size: many
V gene: TRBV20-1
J gene: TRBJ2-7
D gene: -
CDR3 protein: CSATPESYEQYF
CDR3 DNA: TGCAGTGCTACCCCTGAATCCTACGAGCAGTACTTC

clone size: -
V gene: TRBV20-1
J gene: TRBJ2-1
D gene: -
CDR3 protein: CSARDPLTGPYNEQFF
CDR3 DNA: TGCAGTGCTAGAGATCCGCTAACGGGCCCCTACAATGAGCAGTTCTTC

clone size: -
V gene: TRBV7-9
J gene: TRBJ1-2
D gene: -
CDR3 protein: CASSPDHYGYTF
CDR3 DNA: TGTGCCAGCAGCCCTGACCACTATGGCTACACCTTC

clone size: many
V gene: TRBV20-1
J gene: TRBJ2-3
D gene: TRBD2
CDR3 protein: CSARASGRISTQYF
CDR3 DNA: TGCAGTGCTAGGGCAAGCGGGAGAATCAGCACGCAGTATTTT

clone size: few
V gene: TRBV12-3/TRBV12-4
J gene: TRBJ1-2
D gene: -
CDR3 protein: CASSLGHFGSGYTF
CDR3 DNA: TGTGCCAGCAGTTTAGGGCATTTCGGGAGTGGCTACACCTTC

clone size: -
V gene: TRBV7-9
J gene: TRBJ2-7
D gene: -
CDR3 protein: CASSPLDRTTAQYF
CDR3 DNA: TGTGCCAGCAGCCCCCTCGACAGGACCACGGCGCAGTACTTC

clone size: -
V gene: TRBV20-1
J gene: TRBJ2-1
D gene: TRBD2
CDR3 protein: CSTRRAGEVDNEQFF
CDR3 DNA: TGCAGTACCCGGAGAGCGGGAGAAGTGGACAATGAGCAGTTCTTC

clone size: many
V gene: TRBV12-3/TRBV12-4
J gene: TRBJ2-1
D gene: TRBD1
CDR3 protein: CASSPPGQGLYEQFF
CDR3 DNA: TGTGCCAGCAGTCCCCCGGGACAGGGTCTTTATGAGCAGTTCTTC

clone size: -
V gene: TRBV5-1
J gene: TRBJ2-7
D gene: TRBD1
CDR3 protein: CASSLGQGAYEQYF
CDR3 DNA: TGCGCCAGCAGCCTGGGACAGGGGGCGTACGAGCAGTACTTC

clone size: few
V gene: TRBV9
J gene: TRBJ2-4
D gene: -
CDR3 protein: CALLFDSSLLAKNIQYF
CDR3 DNA: TGTGCCCTACTTTTTGACAGCAGCCTCCTAGCCAAAAACATTCAGTACTTC

clone size: few
V gene: TRBV11-2
J gene: TRBJ1-4
D gene: -
CDR3 protein: CASSLPGEYGEKLFF
CDR3 DNA: TGTGCCAGCAGCTTACCTGGGGAGTATGGAGAAAAACTGTTTTTT

clone size: few
V gene: TRBV7-9
J gene: TRBJ2-7
D gene: -
CDR3 protein: CASSLVDTTYEQYF
CDR3 DNA: TGTGCCAGCAGCTTAGTCGACACTACCTACGAGCAGTACTTC

clone size: -
V gene: TRBV7-9
J gene: TRBJ2-4
D gene: -
CDR3 protein: CASSPPQGSWYF
CDR3 DNA: TGTGCCAGCAGCCCACCGCAGGGGTCTTGGTACTTC

clone size: -
V gene: TRBV2
J gene: TRBJ2-7
D gene: -
CDR3 protein: CASSEWGLSSYEQYF
CDR3 DNA: TGTGCCAGCAGTGAATGGGGCCTTAGCTCCTACGAGCAGTACTTC

clone size: many
V gene: TRBV27
J gene: TRBJ1-2
D gene: -
CDR3 protein: CASSQGRHYGYTF
CDR3 DNA: TGTGCCAGCAGCCAGGGGCGACACTATGGCTACACCTTC

clone size: few
V gene: TRBV24-1
J gene: TRBJ2-1
D gene: -
CDR3 protein: CATSETGSYNEQFF
CDR3 DNA: TGTGCCACCAGTGAAACCGGGTCCTACAATGAGCAGTTCTTC

clone size: few
V gene: TRBV18
J gene: TRBJ2-1
D gene: -
CDR3 protein: CASSQQLEGEQFF
CDR3 DNA: TGTGCCAGCTCACAACAGCTGGAGGGAGAGCAGTTCTTC

clone size: -
V gene: TRBV7-8
J gene: TRBJ2-1
D gene: -
CDR3 protein: CASSLGGGGPSDNEQFF
CDR3 DNA: TGTGCCAGCAGCTTAGGAGGCGGGGGCCCCTCGGACAATGAGCAGTTCTTC

clone size: -
V gene: TRBV27
J gene: TRBJ1-4
D gene: -
CDR3 protein: CASSLSRLGLNEKLFF
CDR3 DNA: TGTGCCAGCAGTTTATCTCGTTTGGGGTTAAATGAAAAACTGTTTTTT

clone size: -
V gene: TRBV6-6
J gene: TRBJ2-7
D gene: -
CDR3 protein: CASSYRLLRGVPLWEQYF
CDR3 DNA: TGTGCCAGCAGTTACCGCCTACTTAGGGGGGTCCCTTTGTGGGAGCAGTACTTC

clone size: -
V gene: TRBV18
J gene: TRBJ2-7
D gene: TRBD2
CDR3 protein: CASSPARTSASYEQYF
CDR3 DNA: TGTGCCAGCTCACCAGCCAGGACTAGCGCTTCCTACGAGCAGTACTTC

clone size: many
V gene: TRBV10-3
J gene: TRBJ1-3
D gene: -
CDR3 protein: CAVRGESNTIYF
CDR3 DNA: TGTGCCGTTCGGGGAGAATCCAACACCATATATTTT

clone size: -
V gene: TRBV7-2
J gene: TRBJ2-3
D gene: -
CDR3 protein: CASSRVVSTDTQYF
CDR3 DNA: TGTGCCAGCAGCCGTGTGGTTAGCACAGATACGCAGTATTTT

clone size: medium-sized
V gene: TRBV12-3/TRBV12-4
J gene: TRBJ1-6
D gene: TRBD1
CDR3 protein: CASSSRRDRGSNSPLHF
CDR3 DNA: TGTGCCAGCTCTTCGAGGAGGGACAGGGGGTCTAATTCACCCCTCCACTTT

clone size: few
V gene: TRBV20-1
J gene: TRBJ2-7
D gene: TRBD1
CDR3 protein: CSASLGQREYEQYF
CDR3 DNA: TGCAGTGCTAGCCTGGGACAGAGAGAATACGAGCAGTACTTC

clone size: -
V gene: TRBV20-1
J gene: TRBJ1-5
D gene: TRBD1
CDR3 protein: CSARGSTGSNQPQHF
CDR3 DNA: TGCAGTGCTAGGGGGTCGACAGGGAGCAATCAGCCCCAGCATTTT

clone size: -
V gene: TRBV19
J gene: TRBJ2-1
D gene: TRBD1
CDR3 protein: CASSIRTGNEQFF
CDR3 DNA: TGTGCCAGTAGTATCAGGACAGGCAATGAGCAGTTCTTC

clone size: few
V gene: TRBV27
J gene: TRBJ2-2
D gene: TRBD2
CDR3 protein: CASSFAGGLGELFF
CDR3 DNA: TGTGCCAGCAGTTTCGCGGGAGGCCTCGGGGAGCTGTTTTTT

clone size: few
V gene: TRBV4-1
J gene: TRBJ2-3
D gene: -
CDR3 protein: CASSLSAGLTDTQYF
CDR3 DNA: TGCGCCAGCAGCTTATCAGCGGGCCTCACAGATACGCAGTATTTT

clone size: few
V gene: TRBV19
J gene: TRBJ2-2
D gene: -
CDR3 protein: CASSIHAGELFF
CDR3 DNA: TGTGCCAGTAGTATTCACGCCGGGGAGCTGTTTTTT

clone size: -
V gene: TRBV28
J gene: TRBJ2-1
D gene: -
CDR3 protein: CASSPGLRGRQTYNEQFF
CDR3 DNA: TGTGCCAGCAGCCCCGGGTTGAGGGGGAGGCAGACCTACAATGAGCAGTTCTTC

clone size: few
V gene: TRBV5-1
J gene: TRBJ2-2
D gene: TRBD2
CDR3 protein: CASSYTGTSGRVYTGELFF
CDR3 DNA: TGCGCCAGCAGCTACACCGGGACTAGCGGGAGAGTTTACACCGGGGAGCTGTTTTTT

clone size: -
V gene: TRBV5-1
J gene: TRBJ2-7
D gene: TRBD1
CDR3 protein: CASSSIPGQSYEQYF
CDR3 DNA: TGCGCCAGCAGCAGCATCCCGGGACAGTCCTACGAGCAGTACTTC

clone size: -
V gene: TRBV10-3
J gene: TRBJ2-7
D gene: -
CDR3 protein: CAISAGLIYEQYF
CDR3 DNA: TGTGCCATCAGTGCTGGGCTCATCTACGAGCAGTACTTC

clone size: few
V gene: TRBV6-2/TRBV6-3
J gene: TRBJ2-1
D gene: -
CDR3 protein: CAIRREAYNEQFF
CDR3 DNA: TGTGCCATCCGAAGGGAAGCCTACAATGAGCAGTTCTTC

clone size: few
V gene: TRBV3-1
J gene: TRBJ2-7
D gene: -
CDR3 protein: CASSQVVVSHEQYF
CDR3 DNA: TGTGCCAGCAGCCAAGTCGTTGTCTCCCACGAGCAGTACTTC

clone size: many
V gene: TRBV20-1
J gene: TRBJ1-2
D gene: -
CDR3 protein: CSARDTGQGSYGYTF
CDR3 DNA: TGCAGTGCTAGAGATACTGGGCAGGGTAGCTATGGCTACACCTTC

clone size: few
V gene: TRBV7-9
J gene: TRBJ2-7
D gene: -
CDR3 protein: CASSFTPFYEQYF
CDR3 DNA: TGTGCCAGCAGCTTTACCCCTTTTTACGAGCAGTACTTC

clone size: few
V gene: TRBV29-1
J gene: TRBJ2-1
D gene: -
CDR3 protein: CSAEGGFSYNEQFF
CDR3 DNA: TGCAGCGCCGAAGGGGGGTTCTCCTACAATGAGCAGTTCTTC

clone size: few
V gene: TRBV11-1
J gene: TRBJ2-7
D gene: TRBD2
CDR3 protein: CASSQAGGPPYEQYF
CDR3 DNA: TGTGCCAGCAGTCAAGCGGGAGGACCCCCCTACGAGCAGTACTTC

clone size: -
V gene: TRBV7-9
J gene: TRBJ2-1
D gene: TRBD1
CDR3 protein: CASSSKGQGSYNEQFF
CDR3 DNA: TGTGCCAGCAGCTCAAAGGGACAGGGTTCCTACAATGAGCAGTTCTTC

clone size: -
V gene: TRBV12-3/TRBV12-4
J gene: TRBJ2-1
D gene: -
CDR3 protein: CASSLSIPEQFF
CDR3 DNA: TGTGCCAGCAGTTTAAGTATCCCCGAACAGTTCTTC

clone size: many
V gene: TRBV15
J gene: TRBJ1-5
D gene: TRBD1
CDR3 protein: CATSRGTGLNQPQHF
CDR3 DNA: TGTGCCACCAGCAGAGGGACAGGGCTCAATCAGCCCCAGCATTTT

clone size: -
V gene: TRBV5-1
J gene: TRBJ2-1
D gene: -
CDR3 protein: CASSLRDEQFF
CDR3 DNA: TGCGCCAGCAGCTTGCGGGATGAGCAGTTCTTC

clone size: once
V gene: TRBV6-6
J gene: TRBJ2-4
D gene: TRBD2
CDR3 protein: CASSYPEAGGPTNIQYF
CDR3 DNA: TGTGCCAGCAGTTACCCCGAAGCGGGAGGGCCGACAAACATTCAGTACTTC

clone size: few
V gene: TRBV7-8
J gene: TRBJ2-1
D gene: -
CDR3 protein: CASSRGGAGNEQFF
CDR3 DNA: TGTGCCAGCAGCCGAGGGGGGGCCGGCAATGAGCAGTTCTTC

clone size: -
V gene: TRBV5-8
J gene: TRBJ2-1
D gene: TRBD1
CDR3 protein: CASSQDRFPYNEQFF
CDR3 DNA: TGTGCCAGCAGCCAGGACAGGTTTCCCTACAATGAGCAGTTCTTC

clone size: many
V gene: TRBV5-6
J gene: TRBJ1-2
D gene: TRBD1
CDR3 protein: CASSPEGTGFFGYTF
CDR3 DNA: TGTGCCAGCAGTCCGGAAGGGACAGGGTTTTTTGGCTACACCTTC

clone size: -
V gene: TRBV24-1
J gene: TRBJ2-1
D gene: -
CDR3 protein: CATSGQINEQFF
CDR3 DNA: TGTGCCACTTCCGGACAGATTAATGAGCAGTTCTTC